This T cell receptor beta chain was documented in a study of early T cells in non-severe SARS-CoV-2 infection. Study-wide background: Unpaired chains resulted from sequencing bulk RNA of unsorted whole blood. Study-level points and caveats: VDJdb matches were skewed toward anti-spike CD8 T cell responses.

cDNA molecules, individually, were tagged with unique molecular identifiers. A single record per CDR3 protein comes from TCRdb applying MiXCR to the 5' RACE reads. Of tens of thousands of distinct CDR3 sequences listed, around 18% were seen once; the top ten hold roughly 9%. As for this clonotype: As yet, its antigen is unknown.

Germline V gene data show CDR1 as SGHKS and CDR2 as YYEKEE (reference sequence). Between the trimmed V and J ends, which lost 2 bases and 1 base, there was a span of 13 bases. This CDR3 has 16 residues. This TCR came from an adult who was a healthcare worker with PCR-confirmed SARS-CoV-2 infection or an uninfected control (not recorded which). Here the sequenced sample was whole blood, taken at baseline. The chain links TRBV5-5 to TRBJ1-5; tentatively, D is TRBD1 (5 bases). CDR3 nucleotide sequence: TGTGCCAGCAGCTTATTACTGGGGCCAAGCAATCAGCCCCAGCATTTT. Protein: CASSLLLGPSNQPQHF.